The 25 T cell receptor beta chains given below trace back to one sample, sequenced in a study of PD-1 blockade in classical Hodgkin lymphoma. Following autologous stem cell transplantation, relapse occurred in every patient, and exposure to brentuximab vedotin varied. The authors purified CD4+ T cells from thawed PBMCs by magnetic negative selection. Libraries were prepared by immunoSEQ multiplex PCR; TCRdb keeps only in-frame clonotypes and omits some of them. The sample comprises 4,400 or so clones, 87% of which are singletons, and approximately 0.96% rests with the top ten. This sample comprised CD4+ T cells from blood, obtained at baseline. Receptors originate from a human donor with classical Hodgkin lymphoma.

The chain has TRBV5-1 and TRBJ2-7; D unresolved. Germline V gene lookup returns CDR1 SGHRS and CDR2 YFSETQ. The ends were cut back, 7 bases at V and 2 bases at J, with 7 bases in the middle. The length of the CDR3 is 11 residues. The CDR3 DNA is TGCGCCAGCTCCTCCCCCTACGAGCAGTACTTC. It codes for CASSSPYEQYF.

J is TRBJ2-2 and V is TRBV9; D is unclear. Germline CDR1 and CDR2: SGDLS and YYNGEE. The CDR3 runs to 13 residues. Trimming pared 0 bases from V and 7 bases from J, leaving 7 bases between. Here the CDR3 DNA reads TGTGCCAGCAGCGTAGGAGTGAACGGGGAGCTGTTTTTT. It codes for CASSVGVNGELFF.

This sequence joins TRBV28 and TRBJ1-2, with 7 bases that match TRBD1. CDR1 and CDR2 (germline): MDHEN, SYDVKM. J gave up 8 bases and V 1 base, and 16 bases lay outside the gene matches. The CDR3 has 17 residues. The CDR3 nucleotides read TGTGCCAGCAGTTTATACAGGGGTAGCCTTATTCCTAGGGGCTACACCTTC. It codes for CASSLYRGSLIPRGYTF.

The gene calls are TRBV10-2 and TRBJ2-5, with a tentative D call TRBD1 (5 bases). CDR1 WSHSY and CDR2 SAAADI come from the germline V gene. The CDR3 has 14 residues. V was clipped by 6 bases and J by 1 base, with 12 bases between them. CDR3 region: CASSADDSQETQYF. The CDR3 DNA is TGCGCCAGCAGCGCTGATGACAGCCAAGAGACCCAGTACTTC.

V gene TRBV27 combines with J gene TRBJ1-1; no clear D gene. CDR1 is MNHEY and CDR2 is SMNVEV in the germline V gene (reference sequence). This CDR3 region has 11 residues. The ends were cut back, 5 bases at V and 1 base at J, with 2 bases in the middle. CDR3 sequence: CASSQNTEAFF. The CDR3 coding sequence is TGTGCCAGCAGTCAGAACACTGAAGCTTTCTTT.

CDR3 in DNA: TGTGCCAGCAACCCGATGGTGAATGAAAAACTGTTTTTT. Translating it yields CASNPMVNEKLFF. The chain recombines TRBV28 with TRBJ1-4; D unclear. CDR1 and CDR2 (germline): MDHEN, SYDVKM. V dropped 7 bases and J dropped 5 bases, with 11 bases sitting between them. The CDR3 has 13 residues.

The chain recombines TRBV5-1 with TRBJ2-1; TRBD2 aligns across 12 bases. This CDR3 region has 16 residues. Germline CDR1 reads SGHRS; CDR2 reads YFSETQ. The V gene end was trimmed by 4 bases and the J gene end by 7 bases; junction bases not matched to a gene: 9. The CDR3: CASSTLLAGGPNEQFF. For the CDR3, the DNA is TGCGCCAGCAGCACCCTTCTAGCGGGGGGGCCTAATGAGCAGTTCTTC.

This clone has only one observation. This chain connects TRBV5-1 to TRBJ2-5; D unclear. The V and J ends lost 1 base and 2 bases respectively, with 3 bases between them. The CDR3 runs to 12 residues. Germline values: CDR1 SGHRS, CDR2 YFSETQ. In DNA form, the CDR3 reads TGCGCCAGCAGCTTGCCTCAAGAGACCCAGTACTTC. This encodes CASSLPQETQYF.

The V gene is TRBV29-1, the J gene TRBJ2-7; 8 bases match TRBD2. Germline CDR1 reads SQVTM; CDR2 reads ANQGSEA. V was clipped by 5 bases and J by 1 base; unmatched bases: 1. CDR3 length: 12 residues. For the CDR3, the DNA is TGCAGCGTTACTAGCGGATCCTACGAGCAGTACTTC. Translated, it gives CSVTSGSYEQYF.

The gene calls are TRBV21-1 and TRBJ2-7; TRBD1 is the table's D call, not checked against the DNA. TRBV21-1 is a listed pseudogene. The CDR3 is made up of 16 amino acids. The CDR3 reads CASSKVEPGLTYEQYF. The CDR3 DNA follows: TGTGCCAGCAGCAAAGTGGAGCCAGGGCTCACCTACGAGCAGTACTTC.

This chain joins TRBV7-9 and TRBJ1-1; a possible D gene is TRBD1 (6 bases). The CDR3 is 16 residues long. The ends were cut back, 5 bases at V and 0 bases at J, with 16 bases in the middle. CDR1 and CDR2 from the germline V gene are SEHNR and FQNEAQ (reference sequence). The CDR3 protein is CASSDPQGTLNTEAFF. CDR3 DNA sequence: TGTGCCAGCAGCGACCCTCAGGGGACCTTGAACACTGAAGCTTTCTTT.

The chain recombines TRBV7-8 with TRBJ2-3, with no clear D. V lost 4 bases and J lost 2, with 1 base in between. CDR3 size: 11 residues. Germline V gives CDR1 SGHVS, CDR2 FQNEAQ. The CDR3 nucleotides are TGTGCCAGCAGCTCCACAGATACGCAGTATTTT. As protein: CASSSTDTQYF.

The chain combines TRBV5-1 with TRBJ1-2; no clear D gene. Trimming took off 0 bases at V and 5 bases at J, with 8 bases between the two ends. The CDR3 has 13 residues. CDR1 is SGHRS, CDR2 YFSETQ, per germline. CDR3 DNA sequence: TGCGCCAGCAGCTTGGAACAGCTTTATGGCTACACCTTC. Translated: CASSLEQLYGYTF.

This chain joins TRBV5-1 and TRBJ2-7, with unresolved D. Germline V CDR1 and CDR2: SGHRS, YFSETQ. This CDR3 spans 14 amino acids. Trimming left V 0 bases short and J 3 bases short, with 10 bases between. Here the CDR3 DNA reads TGCGCCAGCAGCTTGGGGGGTGACATCTACGAGCAGTACTTC. This sequence encodes CASSLGGDIYEQYF.

J is TRBJ2-7 and V is TRBV7-9, with 7 bases aligning to TRBD2. Per germline, CDR1 SEHNR and CDR2 FQNEAQ (reference sequence). The CDR3 contains 16 residues. The V and J ends lost 5 bases and 11 bases, in that order; junction bases with no gene match: 21. CDR3 sequence: CASSMSGVGGIGSKYF. Here the CDR3 DNA reads TGTGCCAGCAGCATGAGCGGGGTCGGAGGGATCGGGTCGAAGTACTTC.

This clone was observed a handful of times. The chain couples TRBV7-9 to TRBJ1-5; 9 bases map to TRBD1. This CDR3 comprises 15 residues. V trimming: 5 bases; J trimming: 6 bases; junction bases outside the gene matches: 8. CDR1 SEHNR and CDR2 FQNEAQ come from the germline V gene (reference sequence). CDR3 region: CASSMGDRETQPQHF. The CDR3 DNA follows: TGTGCCAGCAGCATGGGGGACAGGGAGACTCAGCCCCAGCATTTT.

CDR3 region: CASGPNGNTIYF. The CDR3, as DNA: TGTGCCAGCGGACCCAACGGAAACACCATATATTTT. The rearrangement links TRBV18 to TRBJ1-3, with no clear D. The germline CDR1 and CDR2 sequences are KGHSH and LQKENI. The CDR3 sequence is 12 residues long. Trimming removed 8 bases at V and 4 bases at J, with 9 bases between.

The genes are TRBV5-4 and TRBJ2-3; 8 bases are a match to TRBD2. J gave up 2 bases and V 4 bases, and 9 bases lay outside the gene matches. The V gene's germline CDR1 is SGHNT and CDR2 YYREEE (reference sequence). The length of the CDR3 is 16 residues. The CDR3, as DNA: TGTGCCAGCAGCACCTCGCGGGGGGCGAACACAGATACGCAGTATTTT. Translation gives CASSTSRGANTDTQYF.

The J gene is TRBJ1-3, the V gene TRBV5-1; possibly TRBD1 for D (5 bases). Trimming left V 4 bases short and J 2 bases short, with 10 bases between. Germline V gene data show CDR1 as SGHRS and CDR2 as YFSETQ. The CDR3 runs to 14 residues. The CDR3 region is CASSVGAPGNTIYF. As DNA, the CDR3 is TGCGCCAGCAGCGTTGGGGCCCCTGGAAACACCATATATTTT.

This clone appeared once. V is TRBV7-8 and J is TRBJ2-7, with 9 bases lining up with TRBD1. The CDR3 has 15 residues. In germline, CDR1 is SGHVS, CDR2 FQNEAQ. V was pared by 1 base and J by 3 bases, with 4 bases of the junction left unmatched. In DNA form, the CDR3 reads TGTGCCAGCAGCTTAGTACAGGGGGCTCGCTACGAGCAGTACTTC. This codes for CASSLVQGARYEQYF.

The rearrangement joins TRBV5-5 to TRBJ1-1; a possible D gene is TRBD1 (6 bases). The V end was cut by 5 bases, the J end by 7 bases, with 15 bases between. Germline CDR1 SGHKS, CDR2 YYEKEE (reference sequence). This CDR3 region has 13 residues. The CDR3 here is CASSLGALGEAFF. The CDR3 DNA reads TGTGCCAGCAGTCTGGGGGCGCTTGGTGAAGCTTTCTTT.

This chain uses TRBV25-1 with TRBJ2-7; D perhaps matches TRBD1 (5 bases). This CDR3 comprises 13 residues. Germline lookup yields CDR1 MGHDK and CDR2 SYGVNS. V lost 3 bases to trimming and J lost 3 bases, with 9 bases between them. The CDR3 here is CASSDWQGYEQYF. The CDR3 bases are TGTGCCAGCAGTGACTGGCAGGGCTACGAGCAGTACTTC.

V is TRBV5-1 and J is TRBJ2-7; D might be TRBD1 (6 bases). CDR1 and CDR2 (germline): SGHRS, YFSETQ. The CDR3 totals 15 residues. V lost 0 bases and J 0 bases, leaving 10 bases between the germline ends. The CDR3 DNA sequence: TGCGCCAGCAGCTTGGTTGGGGACACCTCCTACGAGCAGTACTTC. Translating it yields CASSLVGDTSYEQYF.

The count of this clone is one. The DNA for the CDR3 is TGTGCCAGCAACCTAATCCAGGGGTATGGCTACACCTTC. It specifies CASNLIQGYGYTF. The rearrangement uses TRBV2 and TRBJ1-2; possibly TRBD1 for D (6 bases). This CDR3 comprises 13 residues. V was shortened by 7 bases and J by 5 bases, with 14 bases between the two germline ends. Germline CDR1 and CDR2: SNHLY and FYNNEI.

The chain links TRBV30 to TRBJ1-1; D remains unclear. V lost 6 bases, J lost 1 base, and 9 bases lay in between. This CDR3 contains 12 residues. Germline loops: CDR1 GTSNPN, CDR2 SVGIG (reference sequence). The CDR3 DNA follows: TGTGCCTGTTCGCCAGGGAACACTGAAGCTTTCTTT. Its translation is CACSPGNTEAFF.